These 13 T cell receptor beta chains came from one sample sequenced in a study of human T cells and chemical hapten exposure. TCRdb reanalysed the RACE reads using MiXCR and keeps one entry per CDR3 protein. The sample holds 360,000 or so distinct CDR3 sequences, about 6% seen once. Described time point: patch test 2, 6 weeks after DPC sensitization. Noted treatment: therapeutic diphenylcyclopropenone sensitization with weekly scalp DPC. The sample consisted of whole blood, taken in connection with sensitization to the hapten diphenylcyclopropenone (DPC). The receptors stem from a woman between 18 and 29 years old with alopecia areata. Some clones in this sample may be carry-over from other donors' samples.

V is TRBV5-1 and J is TRBJ2-1; TRBD1 matches at 9 bases. The CDR3 totals 14 residues. V lost 4 bases to trimming and J lost 6 bases; unmatched junction nucleotides: 5. Germline V gene data show CDR1 as SGHRS and CDR2 as YFSETQ. CDR3 coding DNA: TGCGCCAGCAGCCTGGGACAGGGTGGCAATGAGCAGTTCTTC. Translated, it gives CASSLGQGGNEQFF.

This clonotype was detected only a few times. The chain combines TRBV7-9 with TRBJ2-7; tentatively, D is TRBD1 (6 bases). V lost 4 bases and J lost 6, with 10 bases in between. Looked up from germline, CDR1 is SEHNR and CDR2 is FQNEAQ (reference sequence). This CDR3 is built from 12 residues. The CDR3 here is CASSSTGIEQYF. CDR3 in DNA: TGTGCCAGCAGCTCGACAGGTATCGAGCAGTACTTC.

At least ten counts were recorded for this clonotype. The chain recombines TRBV6-1 with TRBJ1-1; D not resolved. CDR3 size: 11 residues. The V gene's germline CDR1 is MNHNS and CDR2 SASEGT. V was clipped by 4 bases and J by 8 bases, with 8 bases between them. The CDR3 spells CASSGNGEAFF. The DNA of the CDR3 is TGTGCCAGCAGTGGGAACGGGGAAGCTTTCTTT.

The V and J genes are TRBV6-5 and TRBJ1-2; TRBD1 matches 7 bases. The CDR3 has 14 residues. Germline loops: CDR1 MNHEY, CDR2 SVGAGI. Trimming at V came to 3 bases and at J to 3 bases, leaving 4 bases not matched to a gene. The CDR3: CASSYAGTDYGYTF. CDR3 coding DNA: TGTGCCAGCAGTTATGCCGGGACAGACTATGGCTACACCTTC.

J is TRBJ2-5 and V is TRBV7-9, with TRBD2 matching 10 bases. J was trimmed by 8 bases and V by 4 bases; bases with no gene match: 10. The CDR3 is 15 residues long. CDR1 SEHNR and CDR2 FQNEAQ come from the germline V gene (reference sequence). The CDR3 spells CASSSPLAGKNTQYF. CDR3 sequence (DNA): TGTGCCAGCAGCTCCCCACTAGCGGGGAAGAATACCCAGTACTTC.

The genes are TRBV21-1 and TRBJ1-6; no DNA check was done on the table's D call, TRBD1. TRBV21-1 is assigned pseudogene status. This CDR3 contains 14 residues. CDR3 in DNA: TGTGCCAGCACTACAGGGCCTACGAATTCACCCCTCCACTTT. It is translated as CASTTGPTNSPLHF.

This clonotype was recorded at least ten times. The chain's CDR3 is CASSLHLTGTTEAFF. The CDR3 coding sequence is TGTGCCAGCAGCTTACATCTTACCGGAACAACTGAAGCTTTCTTT. The V gene is TRBV5-5, the J gene TRBJ1-1; D is uncertain. CDR3 size: 15 residues. Trimming removed 2 bases from V and 5 bases from J, with 16 bases in between. CDR1 is SGHKS and CDR2 is YYEKEE in the germline V gene (reference sequence).

This clonotype was detected a few times. The chain carries TRBV5-5 and TRBJ2-4; 8 bases agree with TRBD2. Germline lookup yields CDR1 SGHKS and CDR2 YYEKEE (reference sequence). This CDR3 contains 20 residues. Trimming at V came to 0 bases and at J to 0 bases, leaving 14 bases not matched to a gene. This CDR3 is CASSLVSFTSGALAKNIQYF. The CDR3 nucleotides read TGTGCCAGCAGCTTGGTTTCGTTTACTAGCGGAGCGCTAGCCAAAAACATTCAGTACTTC. Using reference TRBV5-5 and TRBJ2-4 for the parts outside the CDR3, the full variable domain is DAGVTQSPTHLIKTRGQQVTLRCSPISGHKSVSWYQQVLGQGPQFIFQYYEKEERGRGNFPDRFSARQFPNYSSELNVNALLLGDSALYLCASSLVSFTSGALAKNIQYFGAGTRLSVL.

In this sample, this clonotype turned up many times. The chain uses TRBV14 and TRBJ1-1; D unresolved. V gave up 2 bases and J gave up 3 bases, with 10 bases separating them. This CDR3 is 14 amino acids long. Looked up from germline, CDR1 is SGHDN and CDR2 is FVKESK. The CDR3 loop reads CASSQISSYTEAFF. The CDR3 DNA reads as TGTGCCAGCAGCCAAATCTCGTCCTACACTGAAGCTTTCTTT.

This clonotype was seen a handful of times. The chain links TRBV2 to TRBJ2-6, with D possibly TRBD2 on 5 matching bases. Between the trimmed V and J ends, which lost 3 bases and 0 bases, there was a span of 15 bases. CDR1 and CDR2 (germline): SNHLY, FYNNEI. CDR3 length equals 18 residues. The DNA of the CDR3 is TGTGCCAGCAGTGAGGAGGCTCTCCTTTACTCTGGGGCCAACGTCCTGACTTTC. Amino acid sequence: CASSEEALLYSGANVLTF. The full variable domain, with the rest looked up from reference TRBV2 and TRBJ2-6, is EPEVTQTPSHQVTQMGQEVILRCVPISNHLYFYWYRQILGQKVEFLVSFYNNEISEKSEIFDDQFSVERPDGSNFTLKIRSTKLEDSAMYFCASSEEALLYSGANVLTFGAGSRLTVL.

This clonotype was seen repeatedly, ten times or more. CDR3 nucleotides: TGTGCCAGCAGTCTTACCTTCGGACAGCACGAGCAGTACTTC. Protein: CASSLTFGQHEQYF. This chain connects TRBV12-3 or TRBV12-4 to TRBJ2-7, with D possibly matching TRBD1 (6 bases). Trimming left V 5 bases short and J 5 bases short, with 16 bases between. There are 14 residues in the CDR3.

At least ten counts were recorded for this clonotype. The V and J genes are TRBV3-1 and TRBJ1-2, with TRBD1 as a possible D gene (5 bases). Germline CDR1 LGHDT, CDR2 YNNKEL (reference sequence). V shed 0 bases and J shed 4 bases, with 18 bases lying between them. The CDR3 totals 17 residues. The CDR3 DNA reads TGTGCCAGCAGCCAAGATTATGGGGCCAGATCACTCTATGGCTACACCTTC. Its translation: CASSQDYGARSLYGYTF.

This clonotype was recorded a few times. The chain joins TRBV12-5 to TRBJ2-1; D is undetermined. The V gene lost 3 bases and the J gene lost 4 bases, with 7 bases spanning the gap. The CDR3 extends over 13 amino acids. Germline assignment: CDR1 LGHNT and CDR2 FRNRAP. The CDR3 DNA follows: TGTGCTAGTGGTTTTGACGAATACAATGAGCAGTTCTTC. Its translation: CASGFDEYNEQFF.